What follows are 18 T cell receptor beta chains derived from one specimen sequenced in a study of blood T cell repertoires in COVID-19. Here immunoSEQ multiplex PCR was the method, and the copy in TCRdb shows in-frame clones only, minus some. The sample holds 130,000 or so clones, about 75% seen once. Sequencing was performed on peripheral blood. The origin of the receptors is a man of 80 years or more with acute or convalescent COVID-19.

DNA of the CDR3: TGTGCCAGCAGCTCACTAGCGGGGGGGCCCGGGACCCAGTACTTC. Amino acid sequence: CASSSLAGGPGTQYF. V gene TRBV6-2 or TRBV6-3 combines with J gene TRBJ2-5; 13 nucleotides line up with TRBD2. The junction had 8 bases not matched to a gene; V was cut back by 6 bases and J by 7 bases. The CDR3 is made up of 15 amino acids. CDR1 and CDR2 (germline): MNHEY, SVGEGT.

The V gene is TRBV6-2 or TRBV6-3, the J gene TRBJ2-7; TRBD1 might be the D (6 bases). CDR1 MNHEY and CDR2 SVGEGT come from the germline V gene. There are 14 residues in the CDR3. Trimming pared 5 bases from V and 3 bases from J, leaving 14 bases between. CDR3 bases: TGTGCCAGCAGTCCCACCGACAGGTTCTACGAGCAGTACTTC. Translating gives CASSPTDRFYEQYF.

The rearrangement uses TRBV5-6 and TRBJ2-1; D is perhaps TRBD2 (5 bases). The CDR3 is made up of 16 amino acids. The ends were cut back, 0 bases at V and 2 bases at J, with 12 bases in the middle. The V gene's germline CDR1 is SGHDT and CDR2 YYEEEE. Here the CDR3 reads CASSLAIEGPYNEQFF. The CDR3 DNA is TGTGCCAGCAGCTTGGCCATAGAGGGCCCCTACAATGAGCAGTTCTTC.

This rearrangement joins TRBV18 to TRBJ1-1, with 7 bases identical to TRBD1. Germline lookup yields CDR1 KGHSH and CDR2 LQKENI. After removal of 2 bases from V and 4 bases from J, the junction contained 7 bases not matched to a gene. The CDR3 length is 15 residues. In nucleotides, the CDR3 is TGTGCCAGCTCACCATCCCGGGCAGGGGGCACTGAAGCTTTCTTT. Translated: CASSPSRAGGTEAFF.

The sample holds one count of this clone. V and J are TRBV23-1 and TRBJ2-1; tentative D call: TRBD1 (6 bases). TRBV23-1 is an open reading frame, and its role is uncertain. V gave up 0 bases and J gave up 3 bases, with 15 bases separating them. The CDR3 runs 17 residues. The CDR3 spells CASSQSYAEGVYNEQFF. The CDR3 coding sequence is TGCGCCAGCAGTCAATCCTATGCTGAGGGGGTCTACAATGAGCAGTTCTTC.

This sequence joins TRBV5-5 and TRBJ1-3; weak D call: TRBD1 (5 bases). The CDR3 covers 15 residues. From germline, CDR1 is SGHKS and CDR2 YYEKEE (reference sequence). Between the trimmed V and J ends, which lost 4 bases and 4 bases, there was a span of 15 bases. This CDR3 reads CASSQKGDSGNTIYF. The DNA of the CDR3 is TGTGCCAGCAGCCAAAAAGGGGACTCGGGAAACACCATATATTTT.

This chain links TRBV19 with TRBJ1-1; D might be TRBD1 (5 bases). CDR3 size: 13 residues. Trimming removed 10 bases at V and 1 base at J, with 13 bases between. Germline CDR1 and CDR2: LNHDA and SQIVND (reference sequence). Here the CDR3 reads CATTPQGNTEAFF. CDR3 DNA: TGTGCCACCACTCCTCAGGGGAACACTGAAGCTTTCTTT.

In DNA, the CDR3 is TGCAGCGGAGGGACAGGCTCCTACGAGCAGTACTTC. It yields the protein CSGGTGSYEQYF. The V and J genes are TRBV29-1 and TRBJ2-7; 8 bases agree with TRBD1. This CDR3 contains 12 residues. Germline V lookup: CDR1 SQVTM, CDR2 ANQGSEA. V lost 7 bases and J lost 0; bases outside the gene matches: 2.

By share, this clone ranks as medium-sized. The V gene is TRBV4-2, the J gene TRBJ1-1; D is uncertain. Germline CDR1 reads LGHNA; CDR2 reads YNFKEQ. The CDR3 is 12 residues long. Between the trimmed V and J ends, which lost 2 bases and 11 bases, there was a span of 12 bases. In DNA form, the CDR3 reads TGTGCCAGCAGCCAAAATCGGGGTTGGGCTTTCTTT. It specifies CASSQNRGWAFF.

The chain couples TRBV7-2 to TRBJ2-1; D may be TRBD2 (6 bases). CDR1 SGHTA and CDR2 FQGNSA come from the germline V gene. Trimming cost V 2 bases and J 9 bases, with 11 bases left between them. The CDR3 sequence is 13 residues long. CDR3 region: CASSLSISGEQFF. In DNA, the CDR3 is TGTGCCAGCAGCTTAAGTATTAGCGGTGAGCAGTTCTTC.

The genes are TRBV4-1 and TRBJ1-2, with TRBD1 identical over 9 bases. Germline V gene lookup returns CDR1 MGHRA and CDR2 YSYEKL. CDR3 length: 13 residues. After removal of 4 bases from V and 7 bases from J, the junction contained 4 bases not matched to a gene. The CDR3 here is CASSRGTGFGYTF. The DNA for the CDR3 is TGCGCCAGCAGCCGAGGGACAGGGTTTGGCTACACCTTC.

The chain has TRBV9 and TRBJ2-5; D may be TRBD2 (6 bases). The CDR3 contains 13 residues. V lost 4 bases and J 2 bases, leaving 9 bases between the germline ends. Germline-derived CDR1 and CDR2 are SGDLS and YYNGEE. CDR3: CASSLSGQETQYF. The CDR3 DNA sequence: TGTGCCAGCAGCTTAAGCGGGCAAGAGACCCAGTACTTC.

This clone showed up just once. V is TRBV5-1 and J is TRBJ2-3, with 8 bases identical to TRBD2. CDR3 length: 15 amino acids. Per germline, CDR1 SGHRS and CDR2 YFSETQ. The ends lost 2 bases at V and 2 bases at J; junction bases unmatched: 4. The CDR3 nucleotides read TGCGCCAGCAGCTTAGGGCGGGGGGACACAGATACGCAGTATTTT. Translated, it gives CASSLGRGDTDTQYF.

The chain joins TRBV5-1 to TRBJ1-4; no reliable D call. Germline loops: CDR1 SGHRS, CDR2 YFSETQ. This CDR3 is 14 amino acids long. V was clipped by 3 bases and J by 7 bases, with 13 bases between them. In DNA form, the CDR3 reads TGCGCCAGCAGCTCCCGCGGATATGGTGAAAAACTGTTTTTT. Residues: CASSSRGYGEKLFF.

In DNA form, the CDR3 reads TGTGCCAGCAGTGCTCTTGTGCCGGGCGAGCAGTACTTC. Its translation is CASSALVPGEQYF. V gene TRBV27 combines with J gene TRBJ2-7, with D uncertain. The CDR3 extends over 13 amino acids. V was clipped by 5 bases and J by 6 bases, with 14 bases between them. Germline V gene sequence: CDR1 MNHEY, CDR2 SMNVEV (reference sequence).

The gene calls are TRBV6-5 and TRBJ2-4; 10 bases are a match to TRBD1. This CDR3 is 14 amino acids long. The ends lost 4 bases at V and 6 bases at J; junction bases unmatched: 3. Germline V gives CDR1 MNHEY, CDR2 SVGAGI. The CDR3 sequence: CASSFRTGGNIQYF. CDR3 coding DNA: TGTGCCAGCAGTTTCAGGACAGGGGGAAACATTCAGTACTTC.

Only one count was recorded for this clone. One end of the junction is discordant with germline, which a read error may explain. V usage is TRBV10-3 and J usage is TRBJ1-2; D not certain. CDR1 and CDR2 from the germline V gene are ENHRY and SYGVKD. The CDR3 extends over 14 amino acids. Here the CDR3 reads CAISDLRVNSGYTF. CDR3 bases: TGTGCCATCAGTGATTTGAGGGTAAACTCTGGCTACACCTTC.

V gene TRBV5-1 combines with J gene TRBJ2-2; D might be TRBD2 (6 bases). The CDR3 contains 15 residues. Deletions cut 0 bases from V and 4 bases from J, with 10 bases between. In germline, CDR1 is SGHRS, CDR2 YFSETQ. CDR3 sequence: CASSLGVGGTGELFF. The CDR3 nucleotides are TGCGCCAGCAGCTTGGGGGTCGGGGGCACCGGGGAGCTGTTTTTT.